These T cell receptor beta chains were read from a single sample in a study of response to subunit inactivated influenza vaccine. TCRdb reprocessed the RT-PCR reads with MiXCR, giving one entry per CDR3 protein. The profile shows approximately 500,000 distinct CDR3 sequences, around 21% of them singletons. A further study also used this sample, focusing on T cells expressing NK-cell markers.

Sequenced here: CD4+ T cells sorted from PBMCs, sampled 11 to 12 days after vaccination. The receptors shown here come from a man aged 50-60 years who received an inactivated influenza vaccine. The CDR3 runs from the conserved cysteine through the conserved F or W. D genes are given only for firm matches. Size is stated for part of the rows, as once, few or many counts, or as a class when the clone is expanded.

clone_size j_call v_call d_call cdr3_length cdr3_aa cdr3_nt
many TRBJ2-1 TRBV12-3/TRBV12-4 NA 11 CASSRYNEQFF TGTGCCAGCAGCCGCTACAATGAGCAGTTCTTC
few TRBJ2-7 TRBV12-3/TRBV12-4 NA 14 CASSPSQVEYEQYF TGTGCCAGCAGCCCCTCACAGGTTGAGTACGAGCAGTACTTC
NA TRBJ2-3 TRBV30 NA 12 CAITSSTDTQYF TGTGCCATAACATCTAGCACAGATACGCAGTATTTT
few TRBJ2-1 TRBV12-3/TRBV12-4 NA 14 CASRTTQGRNEQFF TGTGCCAGCAGAACGACTCAGGGGAGGAATGAGCAGTTCTTC
NA TRBJ1-2 TRBV7-2 TRBD1 14 CASSWVTGEGGYTF TGTGCCAGCAGCTGGGTGACAGGGGAGGGAGGCTACACCTTC
few TRBJ2-5 TRBV7-2 NA 15 CASSLAGVPQETQYF TGTGCCAGCAGCTTAGCCGGGGTCCCTCAAGAGACCCAGTACTTC
few TRBJ1-1 TRBV7-2 NA 14 CASSLSARNTEAFF TGTGCCAGCAGCCTTAGTGCCAGGAACACTGAAGCTTTCTTT
many TRBJ1-2 TRBV4-3 TRBD1 15 CASSPDRDRLGGYTF TGCGCCAGCAGCCCCGACAGGGATCGGTTAGGTGGCTACACCTTC
NA TRBJ2-1 TRBV29-1 NA 12 CSAQAGYNEQFF TGCAGCGCTCAAGCCGGCTACAATGAGCAGTTCTTC
many TRBJ2-3 TRBV5-1 TRBD2 18 CASRTRLAGGQWADTQYF TGCGCCAGCAGGACAAGACTAGCGGGGGGGCAGTGGGCAGATACGCAGTATTTT
NA TRBJ2-1 TRBV28 TRBD1 12 CASVRTGGEQFF TGTGCCAGCGTTCGGACAGGGGGCGAGCAGTTCTTC
few TRBJ2-2 TRBV5-5 NA 15 CASSLRTVGAGELFF TGTGCCAGCAGCCTCCGGACAGTCGGGGCCGGGGAGCTGTTTTTT
NA TRBJ2-3 TRBV7-6 NA 14 CASSSQARADTQYF TGTGCCAGCAGCTCCCAGGCGAGGGCAGATACGCAGTATTTT
NA TRBJ1-2 TRBV29-1 NA 12 CSGLTGNYGYTF TGCAGCGGTTTAACAGGGAACTATGGCTACACCTTC
NA TRBJ2-1 TRBV29-1 NA 14 CSVGWGLGYNEQFF TGCAGTGTGGGTTGGGGATTAGGCTACAATGAGCAGTTCTTC
few TRBJ2-7 TRBV28 NA 12 CASRSRRREQYF TGTGCCAGCAGATCCCGCCGTCGGGAGCAGTACTTC